The 7 T cell receptor beta chains reported below all come from one sample, sequenced in a study of response to subunit inactivated influenza vaccine. A single record per CDR3 protein comes from TCRdb applying MiXCR to the RT-PCR reads. The data show hundreds of thousands of distinct CDR3 sequences, roughly 22% seen once. Sequenced here: PBMCs from blood, sampled 21 months after vaccination. These receptor sequences come from a man aged 50-75 years who received an inactivated influenza vaccine.

The chain employs TRBV29-1 and TRBJ1-2, with unresolved D. The ends were cut back, 4 bases at V and 4 bases at J, with 13 bases in the middle. The germline CDR1 and CDR2 sequences are SQVTM and ANQGSEA. This CDR3 has 13 residues. Written as DNA, the CDR3 is TGCAGCGTTGCCAGGCAGGATCTCTATGGCTACACCTTC. Translation: CSVARQDLYGYTF.

Many counts were recorded for this clonotype. This rearrangement joins TRBV20-1 to TRBJ1-5; D remains unclear. Trimming stripped 1 base from V and 4 bases from J, with 11 bases between. Germline V lookup: CDR1 DFQATT, CDR2 SNEGSKA (reference sequence). The CDR3 spans 14 residues. CDR3 DNA: TGCAGTGCTAGAGTTCCTGCAGAGAATCAGCCCCAGCATTTT. This gives the protein CSARVPAENQPQHF.

The chain is built from TRBV12-3 or TRBV12-4 and TRBJ1-6; 8 nucleotides agree with TRBD1. With 6 bases clipped from V and 9 bases from J, the junction kept 4 bases outside the gene matches. The CDR3 length is 13 residues. The CDR3 DNA follows: TGTGCCAGCAGCCGACAGGGGAGTTCACCCCTCCACTTT. Translated: CASSRQGSSPLHF.

This clonotype was seen repeatedly, ten times or more. This sequence joins TRBV6-2 or TRBV6-3 and TRBJ1-5; TRBD1 matches 7 bases. With 2 bases clipped from V and 4 bases from J, the junction kept 17 bases outside the gene matches. Germline V gene sequence: CDR1 MNHEY, CDR2 SVGEGT. This CDR3 has 19 residues. CDR3 loop: CASSYARKTGFAPNQPQHF. The CDR3 DNA reads as TGTGCCAGCAGTTACGCCCGGAAGACAGGGTTCGCCCCTAATCAGCCCCAGCATTTT.

This clonotype was counted only a few times. The chain employs TRBV2 and TRBJ2-3, with 8 bases identical to TRBD1. CDR1 SNHLY and CDR2 FYNNEI come from the germline V gene. The V gene end was trimmed by 6 bases and the J gene end by 1 base; junction bases not matched to a gene: 6. CDR3 length equals 15 residues. CDR3 DNA: TGTGCCAGCAGGGAGGACAGGGTTGGCACAGATACGCAGTATTTT. This translates into CASREDRVGTDTQYF. The full variable domain, completed using reference TRBV2 and TRBJ2-3, is EPEVTQTPSHQVTQMGQEVILRCVPISNHLYFYWYRQILGQKVEFLVSFYNNEISEKSEIFDDQFSVERPDGSNFTLKIRSTKLEDSAMYFCASREDRVGTDTQYFGPGTRLTVL.

This clonotype was seen more than once but under ten times. The genes are TRBV12-3 or TRBV12-4 and TRBJ2-3; D remains unclear. This CDR3 has 16 amino acids. V gave up 2 bases and J gave up 0 bases, with 12 bases separating them. CDR3 coding DNA: TGTGCCAGCAGTTTAAGGCGGAGCCAAAGCACAGATACGCAGTATTTT. Residues: CASSLRRSQSTDTQYF.

Concerning this clonotype itself: Since the CDR3 does not end with the conserved phenylalanine or tryptophan, this likely comes from a read error. The chain recombines TRBV12-3 or TRBV12-4 with TRBJ2-7; D unresolved. V shed 5 bases and J shed 6 bases, with 11 bases lying between them. CDR3 length: 12 amino acids. The CDR3 region has the DNA TGTGCCAGCAGTCCCGAATTTAGCGAGCAGTACCTC. Protein product: CASSPEFSEQYL.